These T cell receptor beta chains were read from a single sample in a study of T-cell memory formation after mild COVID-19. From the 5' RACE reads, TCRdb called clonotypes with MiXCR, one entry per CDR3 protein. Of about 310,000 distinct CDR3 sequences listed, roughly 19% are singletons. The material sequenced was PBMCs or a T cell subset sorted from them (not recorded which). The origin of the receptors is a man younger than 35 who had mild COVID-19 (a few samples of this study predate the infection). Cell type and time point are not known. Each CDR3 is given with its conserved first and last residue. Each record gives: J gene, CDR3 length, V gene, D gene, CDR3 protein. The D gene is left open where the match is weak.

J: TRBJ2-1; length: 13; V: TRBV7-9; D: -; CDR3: CAARRGPGNEQFF
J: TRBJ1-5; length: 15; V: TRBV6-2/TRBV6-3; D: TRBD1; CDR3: CASSYDRGRGQPQHF
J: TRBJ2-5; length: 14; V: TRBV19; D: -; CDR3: CASSQGLFQETQYF
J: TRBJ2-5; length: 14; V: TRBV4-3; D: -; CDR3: CASSHAWRGETQYF
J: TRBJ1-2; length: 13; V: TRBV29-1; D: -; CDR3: CSVKNQGNYGYTF
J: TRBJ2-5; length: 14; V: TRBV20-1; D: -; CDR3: CSARDLRRQETQYF
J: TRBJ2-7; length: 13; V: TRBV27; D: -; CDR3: CASSLFLGSDQYF
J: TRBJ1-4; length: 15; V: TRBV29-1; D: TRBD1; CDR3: CSVEDPDRGNEKLFF
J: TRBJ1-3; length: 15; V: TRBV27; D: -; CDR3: CASSFTGLSGNTIYF
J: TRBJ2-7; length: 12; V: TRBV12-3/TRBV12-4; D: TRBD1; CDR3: CASNSYADRKYF
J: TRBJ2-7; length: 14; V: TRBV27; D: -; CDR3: CASSLGGNTYEQYF
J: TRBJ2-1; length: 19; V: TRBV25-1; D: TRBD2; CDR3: CASSVLTSGGASPFGEQFF
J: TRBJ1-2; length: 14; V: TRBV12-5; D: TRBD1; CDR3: CASGLGTGGDGYTF
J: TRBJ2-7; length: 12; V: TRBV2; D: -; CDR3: CASSEDMGGRYF
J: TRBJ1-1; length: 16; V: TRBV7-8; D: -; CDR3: CASSLPRTEVDTEAFF
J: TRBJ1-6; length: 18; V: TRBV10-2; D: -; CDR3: CASSEPSTGLVLDSPLHF
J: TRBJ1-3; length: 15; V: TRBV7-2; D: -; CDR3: CASSRGHYGENTIYF
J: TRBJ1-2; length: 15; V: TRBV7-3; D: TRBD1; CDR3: CASSKGQGGNYGYTF
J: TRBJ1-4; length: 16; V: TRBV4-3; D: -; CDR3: CASSQDRGTSYEKLFF
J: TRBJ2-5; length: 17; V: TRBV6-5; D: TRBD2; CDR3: CASSSFWTSGEQETQYF
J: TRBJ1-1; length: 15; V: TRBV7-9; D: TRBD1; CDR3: CASSLSEGAVTEAFF
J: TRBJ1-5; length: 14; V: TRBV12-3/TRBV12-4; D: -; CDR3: CASRYGNSNQPQHF
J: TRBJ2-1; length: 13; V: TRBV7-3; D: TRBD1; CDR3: CASSTGQGNEQFF
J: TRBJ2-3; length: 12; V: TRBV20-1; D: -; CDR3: CTAHPGTDTQYF
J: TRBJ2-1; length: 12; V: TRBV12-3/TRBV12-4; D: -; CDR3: CASTLGGPEQFF
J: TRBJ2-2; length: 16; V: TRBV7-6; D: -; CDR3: CASSLRGRGNTGELFF
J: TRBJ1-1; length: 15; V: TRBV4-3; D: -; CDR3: CASSQEGRVWTEAFF
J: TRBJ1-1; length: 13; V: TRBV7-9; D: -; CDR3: CASSPGIVAEAFF
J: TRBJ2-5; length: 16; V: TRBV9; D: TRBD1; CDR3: CASSSNRGTGVETQYF
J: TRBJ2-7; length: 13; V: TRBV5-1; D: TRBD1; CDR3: CASSEGTGYEQYF
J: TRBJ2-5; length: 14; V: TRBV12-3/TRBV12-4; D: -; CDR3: CASSLPTAQETQYF
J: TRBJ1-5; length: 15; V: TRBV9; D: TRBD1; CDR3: CASSETGAFNQPQHF
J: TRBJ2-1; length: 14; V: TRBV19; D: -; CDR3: CASSISDSYNEQFF
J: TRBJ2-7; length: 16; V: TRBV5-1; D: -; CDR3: CASSGDLRDFSYEQYF
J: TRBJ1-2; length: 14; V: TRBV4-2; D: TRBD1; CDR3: CASSQETGSDGYTF
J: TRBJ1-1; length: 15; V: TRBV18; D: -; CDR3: CASSPWGPLNTEAFF
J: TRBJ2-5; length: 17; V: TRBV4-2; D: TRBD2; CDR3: CASSQVARLAGQETQYF
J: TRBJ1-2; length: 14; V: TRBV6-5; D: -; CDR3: CASSYDGTNYGYTF
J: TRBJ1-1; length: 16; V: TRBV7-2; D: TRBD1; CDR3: CASSSGQGAGGTEAFF
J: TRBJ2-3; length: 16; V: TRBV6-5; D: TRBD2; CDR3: CASSYRTRGNGDTQYF
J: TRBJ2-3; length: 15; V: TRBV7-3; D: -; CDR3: CASSLRPGPGDTQYF
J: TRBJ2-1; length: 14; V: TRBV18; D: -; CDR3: CASSPSQGYNEQFF
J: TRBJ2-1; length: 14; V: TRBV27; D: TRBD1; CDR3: CASSYGRGNNEQFF
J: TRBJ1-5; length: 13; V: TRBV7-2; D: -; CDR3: CASSLYWNQPQHF
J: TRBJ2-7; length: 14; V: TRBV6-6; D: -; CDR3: CASTLTGPDYEQYF
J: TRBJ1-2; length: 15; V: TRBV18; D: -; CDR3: CASSPEGEVNYGYTF
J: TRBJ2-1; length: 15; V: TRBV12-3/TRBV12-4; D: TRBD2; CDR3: CASSSSGSFFNEQFF
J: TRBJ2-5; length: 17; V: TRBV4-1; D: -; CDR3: CASSQSSRAGGGETQYF